The T cell receptor (beta chain) described here comes from a study of blood T cell repertoires in COVID-19. For the study at large: The United States, Italy and Spain provided the acute and convalescent COVID-19 samples. Nucleic acid was either cDNA or gDNA, and it came from T cells, B-cell-depleted T cells, or PBMCs.

This clone was found once. The method was immunoSEQ multiplex PCR; TCRdb's version includes in-frame clones alone and lacks a portion of them. The sample contains around 450,000 clones, approximately 90% of which appear only once. Cohorts were determined from participant-reported clinical history. Recovered status applied to Cohort 3 donors who had two consecutive negative PCRs. It also applied to those with clearance or with symptom resolution. Germline V gene data show CDR1 as SGHKS and CDR2 as YYEKEE (reference sequence). This CDR3 contains 15 residues. V was pared by 4 bases and J by 4 bases, with 8 bases of the junction left unmatched.

This receptor was taken from a woman younger than 30 who had recovered from COVID-19. The chain links TRBV5-5 to TRBJ1-2; 9 positions match TRBD1. The sample consisted of PBMCs or T cells enriched from blood (not recorded which). Here the CDR3 DNA reads TGTGCCAGCAGCCGAAGTGGGACAGGGATCTATGGCTACACCTTC. Translating gives CASSRSGTGIYGYTF.